The 11 T cell receptor beta chains below come from one sample, sequenced in a study of T cell repertoires in cytomegalovirus infection. TCRdb called the reads again in MiXCR, with one record for every CDR3 protein. This table has roughly 600,000 distinct CDR3 sequences, roughly 24% appearing once. The specimen sequenced was CD8+ T cells from PBMCs. The receptors stem from a human donor in good health (CMV status not recorded). Some clones in this sample may be carry-over from other donors' samples.

The sample holds many counts of this clonotype. The chain employs TRBV7-9 and TRBJ2-4; D unclear. V was pared by 3 bases and J by 6 bases, with 15 bases between. CDR1 and CDR2 (germline): SEHNR, FQNEAQ (reference sequence). CDR3 length equals 15 residues. The CDR3: CASSLSAAARNIQYF. The DNA for the CDR3 is TGTGCCAGCAGCTTGAGCGCCGCGGCCCGAAACATTCAGTACTTC.

This clonotype was counted ten times or more. The chain links TRBV28 to TRBJ2-7; 7 bases fit TRBD1. V gave up 6 bases and J gave up 3 bases; unmatched junction bases: 17. CDR3 length: 17 residues. In germline, CDR1 is MDHEN, CDR2 SYDVKM. For the CDR3, the DNA is TGTGCCAGCAGCCGAAGTAGGAGGACAGGTTACATCTACGAGCAGTACGTC. This encodes CASSRSRRTGYIYEQYV.

The sample holds many counts of this clonotype. The CDR3 protein is CSAADTGTLHF. As DNA, the CDR3 is TGCAGTGCTGCAGACACGGGTACCCTCCACTTT. This rearrangement joins TRBV20-1 to TRBJ1-6; D unresolved. V lost 5 bases, J lost 14 bases, and 13 bases lay in between. The V gene's germline CDR1 is DFQATT and CDR2 SNEGSKA (reference sequence). The CDR3 has 11 residues.

This clonotype was counted ten times or more. The V and J genes are TRBV12-3 or TRBV12-4 and TRBJ2-7, with D possibly TRBD1 on 5 matching bases. The CDR3 runs 14 residues. V shed 4 bases and J shed 2 bases, with 12 bases lying between them. CDR3 in amino acids: CASSSSRTPYEQYF. CDR3 DNA: TGTGCCAGCAGTTCGTCCCGGACACCCTACGAGCAGTACTTC.

The chain recombines TRBV20-1 with TRBJ2-7, with D possibly being TRBD1 or TRBD2 (5 bases each). Trimming shortened V by 7 bases and J by 3 bases, and 10 bases separated the two germline ends. CDR3 length: 11 amino acids. Germline-derived CDR1 and CDR2 are DFQATT and SNEGSKA (reference sequence). CDR3 amino acids: CSVRDGYEQYF. Written as DNA, the CDR3 is TGCAGTGTCCGGGACGGCTACGAGCAGTACTTC.

Many counts were recorded for this clonotype. This chain links TRBV27 with TRBJ1-1, with TRBD1 identical over 12 bases. The V and J ends lost 5 bases and 5 bases, in that order; junction bases with no gene match: 12. Germline V gene sequence: CDR1 MNHEY, CDR2 SMNVEV (reference sequence). The CDR3 consists of 17 residues. The DNA of the CDR3 is TGTGCCAGCAGTGAACTCGGGACAGGGGGCTATCGAACTGAAGCTTTCTTT. Translation: CASSELGTGGYRTEAFF.

This clonotype was counted only a few times. The chain employs TRBV11-2 and TRBJ2-1, with D possibly being TRBD1 (5 bases). The CDR3 has 15 amino acids. Trimming pared 4 bases from V and 4 bases from J, leaving 14 bases between. Germline lookup yields CDR1 SGHAT and CDR2 FQNNGV. The CDR3 DNA is TGTGCCAGCAGCTATACAGGAAGCCCTTACAATGAGCAGTTCTTC. Protein: CASSYTGSPYNEQFF.

This clonotype was counted a single time. A much larger clone lies one base from this, so it may be a read error. The chain has TRBV7-8 and TRBJ1-6; TRBD1 might be the D (5 bases). Germline assignment: CDR1 SGHVS and CDR2 FQNEAQ. CDR3 length: 13 amino acids. Written as DNA, the CDR3 is TGTGTCAGCAGCTTAGTTGGGGGTCCGCTCCTCCACTTT. Translation gives CVSSLVGGPLLHF.

This chain links TRBV27 with TRBJ2-3; D could derive from TRBD1 or TRBD2 (6 bases each). Germline V gene sequence: CDR1 MNHEY, CDR2 SMNVEV (reference sequence). This CDR3 contains 15 residues. Trimming cost V 6 bases and J 3 bases, with 16 bases left between them. The chain's CDR3 is CASSNRPGATDTQYF. As DNA, the CDR3 is TGTGCCAGCAGCAACCGCCCGGGGGCAACAGATACGCAGTATTTT.

This clonotype was observed many times. The gene calls are TRBV7-8 and TRBJ2-2; 8 nucleotides match TRBD1. Unmatched junction bases numbered 11, after V lost 2 bases and J lost 6 bases. Germline loops: CDR1 SGHVS, CDR2 FQNEAQ. The CDR3 has 17 amino acids. The CDR3 coding sequence is TGTGCCAGCAGCTTACCTGGACAGGGAAGAAAGTCCGGGGAGCTGTTTTTT. Translation gives CASSLPGQGRKSGELFF.

This clonotype was seen more than once but under ten times. This chain connects TRBV6-5 to TRBJ1-5; maybe TRBD1 (6 bases). The ends were cut back, 6 bases at V and 9 bases at J, with 21 bases in the middle. This CDR3 has 15 amino acids. Germline loops: CDR1 MNHEY, CDR2 SVGAGI. CDR3 DNA: TGTGCCAGCAGCCCGGACAGCGGGACGTGGAGGCCCCAGCATTTT. Translated: CASSPDSGTWRPQHF.